This entry lists 30 T cell receptor beta chains sequenced from one sample in a study of blood T cells in healthy people across ages. A second about 7 to 11 cycle PCR used barcoded and J-beta primers. TCRdb re-called the 5' RACE reads with MiXCR, one entry per CDR3 protein. The sample includes about a million distinct CDR3 sequences, roughly two fifths of them seen just once. Sequencing was performed on blood. The source of these receptors is a young man in good health.

This clonotype appeared a few times. The chain employs TRBV12-3 or TRBV12-4 and TRBJ1-2; 8 positions agree with TRBD1. V trimming: 5 bases; J trimming: 7 bases; junction bases outside the gene matches: 12. The CDR3 covers 15 residues. CDR3 loop: CASSPGDRFAGGYTF. The CDR3 DNA is TGTGCCAGCAGTCCCGGGGACAGGTTCGCGGGTGGCTACACCTTC.

This clonotype has only a few counts. The chain links TRBV25-1 to TRBJ2-7, with a possible D match to TRBD2 (5 bases). V was pared by 4 bases and J by 2 bases, with 9 bases between. Germline CDR1 MGHDK, CDR2 SYGVNS. This CDR3 comprises 13 residues. The chain's CDR3 is CASSAGITYEQYF. DNA of the CDR3: TGTGCCAGCAGTGCGGGGATCACCTACGAGCAGTACTTC.

The chain has TRBV19 and TRBJ2-3; 13 bases are a match to TRBD2. Germline CDR1 reads LNHDA; CDR2 reads SQIVND (reference sequence). This CDR3 contains 18 residues. After removal of 5 bases from V and 0 bases from J, the junction contained 8 bases not matched to a gene. The CDR3 nucleotides are TGTGCCAGTAGTCCCAGGCCGGGACTAGCGGGGAGCACAGATACGCAGTATTTT. Translation: CASSPRPGLAGSTDTQYF.

V is TRBV5-1 and J is TRBJ1-4, with 7 bases aligning to TRBD1. The trim removed 3 bases at V and 3 bases at J, leaving 2 bases unmatched. Germline assignment: CDR1 SGHRS and CDR2 YFSETQ. This CDR3 has 14 residues. CDR3 DNA: TGCGCCAGCAGCTGGGACAGTTCTAATGAAAAACTGTTTTTT. Its translation: CASSWDSSNEKLFF.

This chain connects TRBV29-1 to TRBJ2-1; the match to TRBD2 covers 15 bases. The germline gives CDR1 SQVTM, CDR2 ANQGSEA. The CDR3 sequence is 15 residues long. The V gene end was trimmed by 6 bases and the J gene end by 4 bases; junction bases not matched to a gene: 4. The CDR3 nucleotides read TGCAGCGTGGGGACTAGCGGGGGGTTATACAATGAGCAGTTCTTC. Amino acid sequence: CSVGTSGGLYNEQFF.

This sequence joins TRBV21-1 and TRBJ1-3. TRBV21-1 is noted as a pseudogene. The length of the CDR3 is 16 residues. The CDR3 is CASSNALLPSGNTIYF. CDR3 nucleotide sequence: TGTGCCAGCAGCAACGCCCTCTTGCCTTCTGGAAACACCATATATTTT.

The chain carries TRBV5-5 and TRBJ2-5; the D gene is possibly TRBD2 (5 bases). CDR3 length: 15 residues. Germline CDR1 SGHKS, CDR2 YYEKEE (reference sequence). Between the trimmed V and J ends, which lost 1 base and 4 bases, there was a span of 14 bases. The CDR3 nucleotides read TGTGCCAGCAGCTTGTTTGAGATAGGAGGAGAGACCCAGTACTTC. Translating it yields CASSLFEIGGETQYF.

With regard to this clonotype: A read error is possible here, since a much larger clone lies one base away. The genes are TRBV28 and TRBJ2-5; 9 positions match TRBD1. TRBJ2-1 matches the DNA end more closely, so the J call is doubtful. Per the germline V gene, CDR1 is MDHEN and CDR2 is SYDVKM. This CDR3 comprises 13 residues. CDR3 loop: CASRTGGQETQFF. The CDR3 nucleotides read TGTGCCAGCAGGACAGGGGGACAGGAGACCCAGTTCTTC.

As to this clonotype: A much larger clone lies one base from this, so it may be a read error. This sequence joins TRBV12-3 or TRBV12-4 and TRBJ1-5; TRBD1 matches at 7 bases. This CDR3 is built from 15 residues. CDR3 DNA: TGTGCCGGCAGCATGGACAGGAGAAGCAATCAGCCCCAGCATTTT. This encodes CAGSMDRRSNQPQHF.

This clonotype was detected a few times. The rearrangement joins TRBV19 to TRBJ2-1; D may match TRBD1 or TRBD2 (5 bases each). The CDR3 contains 12 residues. Looked up from germline, CDR1 is LNHDA and CDR2 is SQIVND (reference sequence). V dropped 10 bases and J dropped 8 bases, with 15 bases sitting between them. The CDR3 here is CATEGTKYEQFF. In DNA, the CDR3 is TGTGCCACTGAGGGGACGAAATATGAGCAGTTCTTC.

The chain links TRBV5-5 to TRBJ1-1, with TRBD1 as a possible D gene (5 bases). Per the germline V gene, CDR1 is SGHKS and CDR2 is YYEKEE (reference sequence). The CDR3 consists of 14 residues. Trimming pared 3 bases from V and 1 base from J, leaving 10 bases between. In DNA form, the CDR3 reads TGTGCCAGCAGCTACTTGGGACCGAACACTGAAGCTTTCTTT. This encodes CASSYLGPNTEAFF.

This clonotype is a singleton in its sample. The chain carries TRBV2 and TRBJ1-2, with D unclear. The CDR3 spans 13 residues. Germline V gene lookup returns CDR1 SNHLY and CDR2 FYNNEI. V dropped 7 bases and J dropped 4 bases, with 13 bases sitting between them. The CDR3 loop is CASTPQSGYGYTF. The DNA for the CDR3 is TGTGCCAGCACTCCCCAAAGTGGCTATGGCTACACCTTC.

V is TRBV5-1 and J is TRBJ2-3, with 7 positions matching TRBD2. V shed 0 bases and J 1 base; nucleotides not matched to a gene: 5. From germline, CDR1 is SGHRS and CDR2 YFSETQ. The CDR3 is made up of 16 amino acids. The CDR3 DNA follows: TGCGCCAGCAGCTTGGAGGCACGGGAGGGCACAGATACGCAGTATTTT. Protein product: CASSLEAREGTDTQYF. Supplemented by reference TRBV5-1 and TRBJ2-3, the full variable domain reads KAGVTQTPRYLIKTRGQQVTLSCSPISGHRSVSWYQQTPGQGLQFLFEYFSETQRNKGNFPGRFSGRQFSNSRSEMNVSTLELGDSALYLCASSLEAREGTDTQYFGPGTRLTVL.

This clonotype is a singleton in its sample. This chain connects TRBV28 to TRBJ1-5; tentatively, D is TRBD1 (5 bases). Germline V gene data show CDR1 as MDHEN and CDR2 as SYDVKM. This CDR3 spans 14 amino acids. V lost 8 bases and J 6 bases, leaving 17 bases between the germline ends. The CDR3 bases are TGTGCCAGCTGTTATCAAGGGGCCGCTCAGCCCCAGCATTTT. Its translation: CASCYQGAAQPQHF.

V and J are TRBV12-5 and TRBJ2-2; D remains unclear. The V and J ends lost 5 bases and 6 bases respectively, with 7 bases between them. This CDR3 has 12 residues. Germline-derived CDR1 and CDR2 are LGHNT and FRNRAP. Here the CDR3 DNA reads TGTGCTAGTGGTCCACTTTCCGGGGAGCTGTTTTTT. Its translation: CASGPLSGELFF.

This clonotype appeared many times. The V and J genes are TRBV29-1 and TRBJ2-3; no clear D. From germline, CDR1 is SQVTM and CDR2 ANQGSEA. V was trimmed by 7 bases and J by 1 base, leaving 9 bases between them. This CDR3 contains 12 residues. CDR3: CSASLRTDTQYF. CDR3 coding DNA: TGCAGCGCCTCCCTACGCACAGATACGCAGTATTTT.

This clonotype was seen a single time. The chain employs TRBV28 and TRBJ1-1, with unresolved D. V lost 7 bases, J lost 0 bases, and 6 bases lay in between. The length of the CDR3 is 12 residues. Germline lookup yields CDR1 MDHEN and CDR2 SYDVKM. CDR3 in amino acids: CASTLVNTEAFF. The CDR3 coding sequence is TGTGCCAGCACGTTAGTGAACACTGAAGCTTTCTTT.

This chain links TRBV27 with TRBJ2-1; weak D call: TRBD2 (6 bases). The germline V gene has CDR1 MNHEY and CDR2 SMNVEV (reference sequence). Trimming took 5 bases from V and 1 from J, leaving 12 bases between them. This CDR3 comprises 15 residues. DNA of the CDR3: TGTGCCAGCAGTCACAAAAGCGGGTCCTACAATGAGCAGTTCTTC. Encoded protein: CASSHKSGSYNEQFF.

The V gene is TRBV12-5, the J gene TRBJ2-2; 7 bases match TRBD1. The CDR3 runs to 15 residues. Germline trimming cut 5 bases from V and 8 bases from J; bases unmatched to any gene: 11. Germline V CDR1 and CDR2: LGHNT, FRNRAP. CDR3 amino acids: CASGPGTVSRGELFF. The DNA of the CDR3 is TGTGCTAGTGGTCCCGGGACAGTCTCACGGGGGGAGCTGTTTTTT.

This clonotype was seen only a few times. V and J are TRBV7-2 and TRBJ2-5; D is uncertain. CDR3 length: 13 amino acids. Germline V gives CDR1 SGHTA, CDR2 FQGNSA. Trimming left V 4 bases short and J 5 bases short, with 11 bases between. Here the CDR3 reads CASSSKVVETQYF. Here the CDR3 DNA reads TGTGCCAGCAGCTCCAAGGTAGTGGAGACCCAGTACTTC.

This clonotype was recorded a few times. The chain has TRBV12-3 or TRBV12-4 and TRBJ2-5; no clear D gene. The J call is doubtful: the DNA matches TRBJ2-7 better. This CDR3 region has 12 residues. The CDR3 nucleotides are TGTGCCAGCAGGTCAGTGGAGTTCGAGCAGTACTTC. Translating it yields CASRSVEFEQYF.

This clonotype was counted a few times. This chain joins TRBV12-3 or TRBV12-4 and TRBJ1-4, with D unresolved. V lost 6 bases, J lost 6 bases, and 11 bases lay in between. The length of the CDR3 is 13 residues. CDR3 in DNA: TGTGCCAGCAGGCAGATCATGGATGAAAAACTGTTTTTT. Translation gives CASRQIMDEKLFF.

This clonotype was detected once. This sequence joins TRBV4-1 and TRBJ1-2; D might be TRBD1 (5 bases). Between the trimmed V and J ends, which lost 3 bases and 0 bases, there was a span of 14 bases. The V gene's germline CDR1 is MGHRA and CDR2 YSYEKL. This CDR3 has 16 residues. The CDR3 sequence is CASSQEKGIANYGYTF. In DNA, the CDR3 is TGCGCCAGCAGCCAGGAAAAGGGGATAGCTAACTATGGCTACACCTTC.

As to this clonotype: A read error may account for a junction end that differs from germline. CDR3 region: CAIGESWLAGGYNEQFF. The CDR3 DNA reads as TGTGCCATCGGTGAGTCGTGGCTAGCGGGGGGGTACAATGAGCAGTTCTTC. This chain connects TRBV10-3 to TRBJ2-1; 12 nucleotides agree with TRBD2. The CDR3 has 17 residues. Germline V gene lookup returns CDR1 ENHRY and CDR2 SYGVKD.

About this clonotype: The junction and the germline gene differ at one end; a read error may be behind it. The gene calls are TRBV6-5 and TRBJ2-3; TRBD2 aligns across 11 bases. CDR1 is MNHEY and CDR2 is SVGAGI in the germline V gene. The CDR3 extends over 16 amino acids. The CDR3 here is CASRTGTSGPGDAQYF. CDR3 bases: TGTGCCAGCAGAACCGGGACTAGCGGCCCGGGAGATGCGCAGTATTTT.

V is TRBV21-1 and J is TRBJ1-2; TRBD1, as called in the table, went unchecked against the DNA. TRBV21-1 is recorded as a pseudogene. The CDR3 runs to 14 residues. Here the CDR3 DNA reads TGTGCCAGCAGCGGGCAGGGGCGAAACTATGGCTACACCTTC. This translates into CASSGQGRNYGYTF.

This clonotype was picked up a small number of times. The chain combines TRBV29-1 with TRBJ2-5, with no clear D. The J call could be wrong; TRBJ2-7 is a better fit for the DNA end. The germline V gene encodes CDR1 SQVTM and CDR2 ANQGSEA. This CDR3 contains 11 residues. The chain's CDR3 is CSVEEGHEQYF. The CDR3 bases are TGCAGCGTTGAAGAAGGGCACGAGCAGTACTTC.

The rearrangement joins TRBV21-1 to TRBJ1-6; TRBD1, the table's D call, lacks a check against the DNA. TRBV21-1 is described as a pseudogene. The CDR3 loop spans 16 amino acids. CDR3 amino acids: CASSLTGAPGRTPLHF. The CDR3 DNA reads TGTGCCAGCAGCCTCACAGGGGCGCCGGGTAGAACACCCCTCCACTTT.

V and J are TRBV20-1 and TRBJ1-1, with D possibly matching TRBD1 (5 bases). Germline V CDR1 and CDR2: DFQATT, SNEGSKA (reference sequence). V lost 3 bases and J 6 bases, leaving 14 bases between the germline ends. The CDR3 totals 13 residues. The chain's CDR3 is CSASGAARPEAFF. CDR3 DNA sequence: TGCAGTGCTAGTGGGGCGGCTCGCCCTGAAGCTTTCTTT.

This clonotype was counted only a few times. V is TRBV5-1 and J is TRBJ1-5; the D gene is possibly TRBD1 (6 bases). Per the germline V gene, CDR1 is SGHRS and CDR2 is YFSETQ. There are 14 residues in the CDR3. Trimming took 4 bases from V and 3 from J, leaving 11 bases between them. The CDR3 sequence is CASSPRGDNQPQHF. DNA of the CDR3: TGCGCCAGCAGCCCAAGGGGGGACAATCAGCCCCAGCATTTT.